This T cell receptor beta chain was sequenced in a study of regulatory T cells in long-lasting Graves disease. About the study: Graves' patients diagnosed newly had used antithyroid drugs under 3 months.

To make TCR beta libraries, researchers used iRepertoire HTBI primers and Arm-PCR of CDR3 regions. TCRdb re-called the multiplex PCR reads through MiXCR, storing one row per CDR3 protein. Altogether 550,000 to 600,000 distinct CDR3 sequences are present, approximately 16% being singletons, with the ten largest covering about 12%. Described time point: newly diagnosed GD, antithyroid drugs for less than 3 months. Construction of the TCR library relied on RNA isolated from PBMCs. Trimming cost V 0 bases and J 7 bases, with 16 bases left between them. Germline V gene lookup returns CDR1 MGHRA and CDR2 YSYEKL. The CDR3 extends over 15 amino acids. This clonotype was observed a handful of times. A further study also used this sample, focusing on T cells in Graves' hyperthyroidism and ophthalmopathy. That work contributes: Patients aged 18 to 65 with hyperthyroidism were newly diagnosed, with duration under 2 months. The study excluded patients with uncontrolled infection, other autoimmune disease, pregnancy or lactation. Carried out on the TCR CDR3, a first-round RT-PCR used the HTBI primer set.

The receptor was derived from a man younger than 30 with Graves disease. The material sequenced was peripheral blood mononuclear cells (PBMCs), taken at new diagnosis, from a patient treated with antithyroid drugs. The chain carries TRBV4-1 and TRBJ2-7; D gene unclear. CDR3 region: CASSQEGFGAGEQYF. Here the CDR3 DNA reads TGCGCCAGCAGCCAAGAGGGGTTCGGCGCTGGGGAGCAGTACTTC.